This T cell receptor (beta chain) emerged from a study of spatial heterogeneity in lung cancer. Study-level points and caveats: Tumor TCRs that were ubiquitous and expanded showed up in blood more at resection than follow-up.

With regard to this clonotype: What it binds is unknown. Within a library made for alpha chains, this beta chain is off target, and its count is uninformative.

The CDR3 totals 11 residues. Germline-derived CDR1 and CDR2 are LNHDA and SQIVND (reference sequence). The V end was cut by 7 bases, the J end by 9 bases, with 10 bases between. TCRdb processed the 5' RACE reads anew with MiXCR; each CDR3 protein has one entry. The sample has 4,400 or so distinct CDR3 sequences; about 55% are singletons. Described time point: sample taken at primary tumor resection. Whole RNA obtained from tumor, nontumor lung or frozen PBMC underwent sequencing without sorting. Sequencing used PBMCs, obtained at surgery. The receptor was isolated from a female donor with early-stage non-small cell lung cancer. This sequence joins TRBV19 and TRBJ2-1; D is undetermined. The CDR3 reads CASTFLGEQFF. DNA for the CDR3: TGTGCCAGTACCTTTTTGGGTGAGCAGTTCTTC.